Sequencing of this T cell receptor (beta chain) was carried out in a study of blood T cells in healthy people across ages. This clonotype was seen many times. Per sample, at least 5.5 micrograms of total RNA were extracted. This CDR3 spans 16 amino acids. The germline V gene encodes CDR1 LGHDT and CDR2 YNNKEL (reference sequence). Trimming shortened V by 3 bases and J by 4 bases, and 18 bases separated the two germline ends. A sample-barcoded 5' primer and a J-beta primer mix were used in a second PCR of about 7 to 12 cycles. TCRdb ran MiXCR on the 5' RACE reads and lists one entry per CDR3 protein. The sample holds hundreds of thousands of distinct CDR3 sequences; roughly 30% are singletons and the top ten take 15% to 18%.

What was sequenced was blood. The source of this sequence is a woman older than 75 in good health. The chain recombines TRBV3-1 with TRBJ1-2; a weak D match, TRBD1 (6 bases). The CDR3 DNA sequence: TGTGCCAGCAGCCACCGAGACAGGCCCGGTAGCTATGGCTACACCTTC. It specifies CASSHRDRPGSYGYTF.